This T cell receptor beta chain came from a study of OX40 agonist ivuxolimab in advanced cancers. Study-wide background: The diagnoses of dose-escalation patients were hepatocellular carcinoma, melanoma, renal cell or head and neck cancer. Regarding the study as a whole: Clonal expansion was among the lowest in partial responders at 0.1-3.0 mg/kg, especially CD8+.

Repertoires were generated with immunoSEQ multiplex PCR, while TCRdb's copy carries only in-frame clones and drops some. The sample yields 50,000 to 85,000 clones, roughly 85% seen once. The V gene lost 7 bases and the J gene lost 8 bases, with 12 bases spanning the gap. This CDR3 comprises 12 residues. The germline CDR1 and CDR2 sequences are ENHRY and SYGVKD. If patients had autoimmune disease history or systemic immunosuppression, they were excluded. Concerning this clone itself: Its antigen is not known.

The chain is built from TRBV10-3 and TRBJ2-1; unclear D gene. This receptor was obtained from an adult with an advanced solid tumor such as melanoma, head and neck, liver or kidney cancer. Specimen: CD4+ or CD8+ T cells sorted from blood, collected in a trial of the OX40 agonist ivuxolimab. This CDR3 is CAITNMMDEQFF. As DNA, the CDR3 is TGTGCCATCACTAACATGATGGATGAGCAGTTCTTC.